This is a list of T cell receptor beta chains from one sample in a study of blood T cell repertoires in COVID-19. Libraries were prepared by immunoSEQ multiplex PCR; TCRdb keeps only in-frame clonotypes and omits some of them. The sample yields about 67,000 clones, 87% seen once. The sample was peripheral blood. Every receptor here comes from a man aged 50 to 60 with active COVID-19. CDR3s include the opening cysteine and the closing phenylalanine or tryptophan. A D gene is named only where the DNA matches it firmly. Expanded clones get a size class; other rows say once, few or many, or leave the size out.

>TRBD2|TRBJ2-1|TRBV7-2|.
TGTGCCAGCAGCCAGACTAGCGGCAGGTACAATGAGCAGTTCTTC
CASSQTSGRYNEQFF
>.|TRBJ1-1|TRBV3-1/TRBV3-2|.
TGTGCCAGCAGCCACGGGGGCACTGAAGCTTTCTTT
CASSHGGTEAFF
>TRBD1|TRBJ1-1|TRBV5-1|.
TGCGCCAGCAGCTCTTACAGGGGGGCAAGGAGCACTGAAGCTTTCTTT
CASSSYRGARSTEAFF
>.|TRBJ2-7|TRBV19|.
TGTGCCAGTAGTGCAGGGCTATGGGTCTACGAGCAGTACTTC
CASSAGLWVYEQYF
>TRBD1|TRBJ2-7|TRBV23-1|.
TGCGCCAGCAGTCCTAACAGGGACAGGTTTTACGAGCAGTACTTC
CASSPNRDRFYEQYF
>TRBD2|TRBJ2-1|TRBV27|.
TGTGCCAGCAGTATTCGACTAGCGGGAGGGAACTATTTTTACAATGAGCAGTTCTTC
CASSIRLAGGNYFYNEQFF
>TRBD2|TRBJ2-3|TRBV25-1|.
TGTGCCAGCAGTGGATTCGTACGGGAGGTACCAGATACGCAGTATTTT
CASSGFVREVPDTQYF
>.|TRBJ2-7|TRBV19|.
TGTGCCAGTAGGACCCGGGATGTCAGCTCCTACGAGCAGTACTTC
CASRTRDVSSYEQYF
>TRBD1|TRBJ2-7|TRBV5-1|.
TGCGCCAGCAGCTGGGACAGCTCCTACGAGCAGTACTTC
CASSWDSSYEQYF
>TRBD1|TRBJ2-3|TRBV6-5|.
TGTGCCAGCAGTAACAGGGGTAGCACAGATACGCAGTATTTT
CASSNRGSTDTQYF
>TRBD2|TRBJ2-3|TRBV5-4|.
TGTGCCAGCAGCTCTCCGGGACTAGGACGCCAAGATACGCAGTATTTT
CASSSPGLGRQDTQYF
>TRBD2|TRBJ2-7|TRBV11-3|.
TGTGCCAGCAGCTTAGAAAGAGGATCGGGGGGGAGGGCCTTCTCCTACGAGCAGTACTTC
CASSLERGSGGRAFSYEQYF
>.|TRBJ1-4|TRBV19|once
TGTGCCAGTAGTATAGCAGGCAGGGGAAAGGAAAAACTGTTTTTT
CASSIAGRGKEKLFF
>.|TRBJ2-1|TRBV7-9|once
TGTGCCAGCAGCTTAGCATTAGGGACAAGGCACAATGAGCAGTTCTTC
CASSLALGTRHNEQFF
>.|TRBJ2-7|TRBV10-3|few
TGTGCCATCAGTGACCCCCGGGAGCCCTCCTACGAGCAGTACTTC
CAISDPREPSYEQYF
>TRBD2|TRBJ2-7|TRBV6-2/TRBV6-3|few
TGTGCCAGCAGTGACCCCTCCCGGACTAGCGGGAGGTCCCGCTACGAGCAGTACTTC
CASSDPSRTSGRSRYEQYF
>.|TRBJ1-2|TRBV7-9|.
TGTGCCAGCAGCTCAGAGGTAACGACCTATGGCTACACCTTC
CASSSEVTTYGYTF
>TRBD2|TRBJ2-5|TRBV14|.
TGTGCCAGCAGCCAACGAGCGGGGTACTTCCAAGAGACCCAGTACTTC
CASSQRAGYFQETQYF
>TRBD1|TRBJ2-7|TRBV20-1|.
TGCAGTGCTAGTTTGGACAGGGGAAAGTACTTC
CSASLDRGKYF
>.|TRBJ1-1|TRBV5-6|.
TGTGCCAGCAATTTCCAGGGCGGAATTGAAGCTTTCTTT
CASNFQGGIEAFF
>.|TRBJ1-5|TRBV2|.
TGTGCCAGCAGTAAAGAACAGGTGAATAGCAATCAGCCCCAGCATTTT
CASSKEQVNSNQPQHF
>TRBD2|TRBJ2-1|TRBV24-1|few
TGTGCCACCAGTGAACCACAAGCGGGAGTTAACAATGAGCAGTTCTTC
CATSEPQAGVNNEQFF
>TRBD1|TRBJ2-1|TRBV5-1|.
TGCGCCAGCAGCTTGCCGGGACAGGGGCAGTTCTTC
CASSLPGQGQFF
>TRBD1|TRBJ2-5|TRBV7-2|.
TGTGCCAGCAGCCCACGGACAGGGCGAGAGACCCAGTACTTC
CASSPRTGRETQYF
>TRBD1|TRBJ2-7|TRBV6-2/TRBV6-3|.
TGTGCCAGCAGTAGACAGGGTTCGGAGTACTTC
CASSRQGSEYF